This TCR beta chain was sequenced for a study of OX40 agonist ivuxolimab in advanced cancers. In the study overall: Past anti-PD-1, anti-PD-L1 or anti-CTLA-4 therapy was accepted, and around 40% had received some. Two patients with cutaneous melanoma and one with hepatocellular carcinoma, three in total, showed partial responses. Findings and caveats of the study: The study found that CD8+ T cells averaged more expanded clones than CD4+.

A note on this clone: Its matching antigen is unknown.

The assay was immunoSEQ multiplex PCR, and TCRdb's table has in-frame clones only and misses some. In the table there are under 20,000 clones, about four fifths of which are singletons. Autoimmune disease history or systemic immunosuppression led to patient exclusion. V shed 3 bases and J shed 5 bases, with 10 bases lying between them. The germline V gene encodes CDR1 WNHNN and CDR2 SYGVQD (reference sequence). This CDR3 spans 13 amino acids. The chain employs TRBV10-1 and TRBJ1-1, with D uncertain. The TCR originated in an adult with an advanced solid tumor such as melanoma, head and neck, liver or kidney cancer. Here the sequenced sample was CD4+ or CD8+ T cells sorted from blood, taken in a trial of the OX40 agonist ivuxolimab. The CDR3 region has the DNA TGCGCCAGCAGTGATCACCTCGGGACTGAAGCTTTCTTT. Amino acid sequence: CASSDHLGTEAFF.